This T cell receptor (beta chain) was found in a study of a mutant IDH1 vaccine in newly diagnosed glioma. Study-wide background: Vaccination started 4-6 weeks after radiotherapy alone, or with temozolomide cycles. Therapy received beforehand was radiotherapy, temozolomide, or both, with most patients given both.

For this clone: Its antigen is unidentified.

Time point reported: week 35, safety follow-up. In every dose of vaccine, 300 ug of mutant IDH1 20-mer peptide was given alongside topical imiquimod. Eight vaccinations reached patients in weeks 1, 3, 5, 7, 11, 15, 19 and 23. Donors had new IDH1-mutant astrocytomas of WHO grade 3 or 4 (ATRX-lost). Only in-frame clones appear in the TCRdb table, and some are missing; sequencing was by immunoSEQ multiplex PCR. The sample carries tens of thousands of clones, 82% recorded once. The CDR3 extends over 17 amino acids. The germline V gene encodes CDR1 SGHNT and CDR2 YYREEE (reference sequence). V was clipped by 6 bases and J by 8 bases, with 27 bases between them.

The TCR originated in a woman between 18 and 29 years old with glioma. This rearrangement joins TRBV5-4 to TRBJ2-1; D perhaps matches TRBD2 (8 bases). Sequences were derived from PBMCs, sampled from a glioma patient whose treatment included an IDH1 peptide vaccine. The CDR3 DNA reads as TGTGCCAGCACCGAGCCGGGACAGCCCGGGAGGGCCTATGAGCAGTTCTTC. As protein: CASTEPGQPGRAYEQFF.